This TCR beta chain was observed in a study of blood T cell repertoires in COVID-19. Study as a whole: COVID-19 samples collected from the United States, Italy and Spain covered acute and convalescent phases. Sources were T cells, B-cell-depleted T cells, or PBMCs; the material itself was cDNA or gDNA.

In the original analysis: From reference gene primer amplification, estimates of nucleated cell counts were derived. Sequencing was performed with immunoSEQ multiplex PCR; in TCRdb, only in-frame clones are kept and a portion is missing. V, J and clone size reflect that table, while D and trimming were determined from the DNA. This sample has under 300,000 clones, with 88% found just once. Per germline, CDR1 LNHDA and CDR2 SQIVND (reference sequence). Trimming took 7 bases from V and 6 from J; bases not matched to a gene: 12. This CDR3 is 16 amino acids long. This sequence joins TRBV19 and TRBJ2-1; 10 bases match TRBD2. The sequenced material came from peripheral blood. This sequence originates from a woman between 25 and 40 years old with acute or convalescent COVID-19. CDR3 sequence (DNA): TGTGCCAGTACCTTTAGGCTAGCGGGAGATCTCAATGAGCAGTTCTTC. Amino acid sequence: CASTFRLAGDLNEQFF.